This T cell receptor beta chain stems from a study of T-cell memory formation after mild COVID-19. At the level of the study: There were largely donor-specific TCR clusters.

This clonotype occurred a few times. Constant-segment primers were used for 5'RACE, and the resulting TCR alpha and TCR beta cDNA libraries carried sample barcodes and UMIs. TCRdb processed the 5' RACE reads anew with MiXCR; each CDR3 protein has one entry. The sample has roughly 450,000 distinct CDR3 sequences, around a sixth seen once. The CDR3 contains 14 residues. The V end was cut by 2 bases, the J end by 2 bases, with 8 bases between. Germline V gene lookup returns CDR1 MNHNY and CDR2 SVGAGI (reference sequence). The TCR sequence derives from an adult woman who had mild COVID-19 (a few samples of this study predate the infection). Cell type and time point are not known. Sequenced sample: PBMCs or a T cell subset sorted from them (not recorded which). J is TRBJ2-3 and V is TRBV6-6, with a weak D call TRBD2 (5 bases). The CDR3 region is CASSYGLITDTQYF. The CDR3 nucleotides are TGTGCCAGCAGTTACGGACTGATCACAGATACGCAGTATTTT.